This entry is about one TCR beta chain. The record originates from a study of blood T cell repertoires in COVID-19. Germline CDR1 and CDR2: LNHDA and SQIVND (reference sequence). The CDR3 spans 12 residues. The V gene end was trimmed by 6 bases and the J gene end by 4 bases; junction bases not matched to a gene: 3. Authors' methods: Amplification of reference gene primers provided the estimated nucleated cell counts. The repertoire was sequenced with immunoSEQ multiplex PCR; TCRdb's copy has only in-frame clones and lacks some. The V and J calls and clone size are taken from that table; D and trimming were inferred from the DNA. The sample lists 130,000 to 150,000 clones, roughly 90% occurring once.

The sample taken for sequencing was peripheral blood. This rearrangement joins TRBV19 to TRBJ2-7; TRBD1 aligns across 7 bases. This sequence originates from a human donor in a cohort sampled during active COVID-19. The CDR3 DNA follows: TGTGCCAGTAGAAAACAGGGGTACGAGCAGTACTTC. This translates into CASRKQGYEQYF. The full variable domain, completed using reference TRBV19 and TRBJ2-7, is DGGITQSPKYLFRKEGQNVTLSCEQNLNHDAMYWYRQDPGQGLRLIYYSQIVNDFQKGDIAEGYSVSREKKESFPLTVTSAQKNPTAFYLCASRKQGYEQYFGPGTRLTVT.